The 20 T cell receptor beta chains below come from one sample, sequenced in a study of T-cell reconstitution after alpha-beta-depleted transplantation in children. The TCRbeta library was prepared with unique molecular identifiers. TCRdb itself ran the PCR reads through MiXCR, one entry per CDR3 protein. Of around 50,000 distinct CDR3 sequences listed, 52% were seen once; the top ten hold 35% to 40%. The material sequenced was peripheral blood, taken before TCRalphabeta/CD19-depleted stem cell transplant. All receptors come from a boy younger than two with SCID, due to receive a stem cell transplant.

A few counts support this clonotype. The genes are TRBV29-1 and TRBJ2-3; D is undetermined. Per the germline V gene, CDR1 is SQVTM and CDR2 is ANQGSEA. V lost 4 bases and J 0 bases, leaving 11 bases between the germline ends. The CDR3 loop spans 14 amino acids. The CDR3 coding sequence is TGCAGCGTTGCCGTTGACTCTAGCACAGATACGCAGTATTTT. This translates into CSVAVDSSTDTQYF.

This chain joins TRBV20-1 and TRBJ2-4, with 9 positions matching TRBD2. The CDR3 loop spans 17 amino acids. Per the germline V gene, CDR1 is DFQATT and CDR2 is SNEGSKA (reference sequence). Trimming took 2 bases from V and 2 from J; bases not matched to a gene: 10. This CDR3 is CSARLSAGGRTKNIQYF. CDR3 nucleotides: TGCAGTGCTAGACTCTCCGCGGGGGGGAGGACCAAAAACATTCAGTACTTC.

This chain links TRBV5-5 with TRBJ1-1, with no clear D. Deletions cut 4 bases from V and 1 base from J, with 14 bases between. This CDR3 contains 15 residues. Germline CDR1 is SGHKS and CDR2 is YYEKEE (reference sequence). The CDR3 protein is CASSPEPLRNTEAFF. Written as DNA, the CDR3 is TGTGCCAGCAGCCCGGAGCCCCTACGGAACACTGAAGCTTTCTTT.

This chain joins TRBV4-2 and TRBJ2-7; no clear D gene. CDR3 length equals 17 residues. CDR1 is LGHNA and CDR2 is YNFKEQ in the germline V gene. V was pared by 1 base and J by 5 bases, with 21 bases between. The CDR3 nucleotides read TGTGCCAGCAGCCAAGGTACATCGTCTGTCCTTGACAACGAGCAGTACTTC. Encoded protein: CASSQGTSSVLDNEQYF.

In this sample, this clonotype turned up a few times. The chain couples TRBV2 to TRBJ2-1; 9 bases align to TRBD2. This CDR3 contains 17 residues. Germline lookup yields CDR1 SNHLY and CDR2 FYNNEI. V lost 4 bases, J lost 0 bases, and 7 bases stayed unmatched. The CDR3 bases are TGTGCCAGCAGTGGGCTAGCGGGGTCCAGCTCCTACAATGAGCAGTTCTTC. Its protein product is CASSGLAGSSSYNEQFF.

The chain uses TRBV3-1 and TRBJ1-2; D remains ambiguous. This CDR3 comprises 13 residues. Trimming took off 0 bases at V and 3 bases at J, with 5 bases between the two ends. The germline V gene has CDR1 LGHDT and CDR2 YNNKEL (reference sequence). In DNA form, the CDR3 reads TGTGCCAGCAGCCAAGATTTCCACTATGGCTACACCTTC. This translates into CASSQDFHYGYTF.

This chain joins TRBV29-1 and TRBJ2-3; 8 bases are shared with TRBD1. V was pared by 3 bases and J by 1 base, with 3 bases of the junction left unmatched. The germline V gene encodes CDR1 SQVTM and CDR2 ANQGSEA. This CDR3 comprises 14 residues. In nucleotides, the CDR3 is TGCAGCGTTGATCCAGGGGGCGGCACAGATACGCAGTATTTT. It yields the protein CSVDPGGGTDTQYF.

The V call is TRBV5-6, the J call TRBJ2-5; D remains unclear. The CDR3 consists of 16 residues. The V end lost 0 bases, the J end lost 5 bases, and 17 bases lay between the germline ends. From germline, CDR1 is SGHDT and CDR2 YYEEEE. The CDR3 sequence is CASSLVSGRFGETQYF. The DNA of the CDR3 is TGTGCCAGCAGCTTGGTATCGGGCAGGTTTGGGGAGACCCAGTACTTC.

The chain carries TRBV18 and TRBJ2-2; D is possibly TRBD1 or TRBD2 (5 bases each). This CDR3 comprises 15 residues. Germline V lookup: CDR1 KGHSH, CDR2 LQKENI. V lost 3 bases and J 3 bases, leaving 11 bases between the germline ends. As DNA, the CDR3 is TGTGCCAGCTCACCTTCCGGGACCGACACCGGGGAGCTGTTTTTT. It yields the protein CASSPSGTDTGELFF.

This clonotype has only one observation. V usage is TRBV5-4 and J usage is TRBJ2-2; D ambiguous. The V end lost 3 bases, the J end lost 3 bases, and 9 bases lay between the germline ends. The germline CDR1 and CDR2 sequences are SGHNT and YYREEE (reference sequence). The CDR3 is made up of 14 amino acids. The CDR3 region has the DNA TGTGCCAGCAGCTCAAAACGGGACACCGGGGAGCTGTTTTTT. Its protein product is CASSSKRDTGELFF.

The DNA for the CDR3 is TGTGCCAGCAGTTACTGGGACAGAAGCTCTGGGGCCAACGTCCTGACTTTC. Translating gives CASSYWDRSSGANVLTF. V gene TRBV6-5 combines with J gene TRBJ2-6, with 7 bases aligning to TRBD1. The CDR3 totals 17 residues. Germline V gives CDR1 MNHEY, CDR2 SVGAGI. Trimming cost V 1 base and J 0 bases; bases outside gene matches: 3.

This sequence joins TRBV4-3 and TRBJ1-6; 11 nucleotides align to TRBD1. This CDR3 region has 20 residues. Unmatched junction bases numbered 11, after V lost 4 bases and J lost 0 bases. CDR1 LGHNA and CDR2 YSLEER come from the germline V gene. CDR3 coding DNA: TGCGCCAGCAGCCTCTCAGATGGGACAGGGGGGAGCTCCTATAATTCACCCCTCCACTTT. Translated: CASSLSDGTGGSSYNSPLHF.

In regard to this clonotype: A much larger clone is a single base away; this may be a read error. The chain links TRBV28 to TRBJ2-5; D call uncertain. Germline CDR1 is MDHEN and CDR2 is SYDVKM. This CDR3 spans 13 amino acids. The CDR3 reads CASSSQVQETLYF. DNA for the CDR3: TGTGCCAGCAGTTCGCAAGTCCAAGAGACCCTGTACTTC.

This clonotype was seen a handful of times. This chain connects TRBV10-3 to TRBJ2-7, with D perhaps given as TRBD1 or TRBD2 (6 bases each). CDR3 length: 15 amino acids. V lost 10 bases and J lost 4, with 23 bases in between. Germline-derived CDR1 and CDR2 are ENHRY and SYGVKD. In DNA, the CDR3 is TGTGCCACCTGGACAGACTACGGGGGCCCATACGAGCAGTACTTC. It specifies CATWTDYGGPYEQYF.

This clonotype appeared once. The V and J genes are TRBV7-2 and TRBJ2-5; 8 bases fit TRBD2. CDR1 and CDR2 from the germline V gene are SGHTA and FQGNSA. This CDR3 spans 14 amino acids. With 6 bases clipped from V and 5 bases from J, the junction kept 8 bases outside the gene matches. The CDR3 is CASSERGPVETQYF. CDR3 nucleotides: TGTGCCAGCAGTGAGCGGGGGCCCGTGGAGACCCAGTACTTC.

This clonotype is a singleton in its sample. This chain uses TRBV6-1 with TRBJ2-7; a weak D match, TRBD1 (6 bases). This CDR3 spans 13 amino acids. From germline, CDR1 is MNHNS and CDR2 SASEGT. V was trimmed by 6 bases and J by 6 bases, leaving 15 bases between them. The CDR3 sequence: CASRAGQYGEQYF. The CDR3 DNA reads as TGTGCCAGCAGGGCCGGACAGTACGGCGAGCAGTACTTC.

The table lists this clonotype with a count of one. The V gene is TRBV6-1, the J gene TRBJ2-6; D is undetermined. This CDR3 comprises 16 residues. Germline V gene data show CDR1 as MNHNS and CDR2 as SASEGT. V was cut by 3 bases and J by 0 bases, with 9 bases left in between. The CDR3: CASSESIRSGANVLTF. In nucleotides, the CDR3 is TGTGCCAGCAGTGAGAGTATTCGCTCTGGGGCCAACGTCCTGACTTTC.

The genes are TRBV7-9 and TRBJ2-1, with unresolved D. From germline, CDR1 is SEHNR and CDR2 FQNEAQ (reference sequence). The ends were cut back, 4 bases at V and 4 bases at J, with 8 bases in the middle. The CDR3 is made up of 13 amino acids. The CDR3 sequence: CASSSTSYNEQFF. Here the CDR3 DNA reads TGTGCCAGCAGCTCTACCTCATACAATGAGCAGTTCTTC.

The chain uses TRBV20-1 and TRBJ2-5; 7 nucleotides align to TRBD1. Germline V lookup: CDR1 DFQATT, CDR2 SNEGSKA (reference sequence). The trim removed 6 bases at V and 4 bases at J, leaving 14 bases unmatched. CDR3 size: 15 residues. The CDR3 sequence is CSAFPGGRGPETQYF. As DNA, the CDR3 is TGCAGTGCCTTCCCGGGTGGTAGGGGGCCAGAGACCCAGTACTTC.

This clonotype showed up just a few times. For the CDR3, the DNA is TGTGCCACCAGCAGAGTAGACTCTGGGGCCAACGTCCTGACTTTC. This gives the protein CATSRVDSGANVLTF. The chain is built from TRBV15 and TRBJ2-6, with D hard to call. Germline V gene lookup returns CDR1 LNHNV and CDR2 YYDKDF (reference sequence). Deletions cut 1 base from V and 0 bases from J, with 4 bases between. The CDR3 covers 15 residues. The full variable domain, in which reference TRBV15 and TRBJ2-6 provide the parts outside the CDR3, is DAMVIQNPRYQVTQFGKPVTLSCSQTLNHNVMYWYQQKSSQAPKLLFHYYDKDFNNEADTPDNFQSRRPNTSFCFLDIRSPGLGDTAMYLCATSRVDSGANVLTFGAGSRLTVL.